The present TCR beta chain was sequenced within a study of molecular identifiers for immune sequencing clone quantification. Study results and caveats: Amid some 900,000 naive cells, spiked Jurkat TCR RNA from one cell was reportedly still detectable.

There are 12 residues in the CDR3. V lost 2 bases and J 11 bases, leaving 15 bases between the germline ends. CDR1 DFQATT and CDR2 SNEGSKA come from the germline V gene (reference sequence). Each CDR3 protein is one row after TCRdb ran MiXCR on the PCR reads. The table records 300,000 to 400,000 distinct CDR3 sequences, about 21% of them present only once. Sorting selected naive CD8 T cells with a CD8+CD4-CCR7+CD45RA+ phenotype. In this sample, this clonotype turned up many times. Antigen unknown. The chain recombines TRBV20-1 with TRBJ1-1; a possible D gene is TRBD1 (6 bases). The TCR was taken from a human donor in good health. Some libraries in this study had Jurkat cell RNA spiked in. The sequenced sample was naive CD8+ T cells from blood, with Jurkat cell RNA spiked in. Subset defined: FACS-sorted CD8+CD4-CCR7+CD45RA+ naive T cells. The CDR3 loop reads CSARPRGFGAFF. The CDR3, as DNA: TGCAGTGCTAGACCCAGGGGATTTGGGGCTTTCTTT.